Following are 8 T cell receptor beta chains from one sample sequenced in a study of T cell repertoires in cytomegalovirus infection. These receptors' antigens are unknown. TCRdb itself ran the reads through MiXCR, one entry per CDR3 protein. The sample includes just over 450,000 distinct CDR3 sequences, about 42% of them seen just once. Specimen: cultured PBMCs, collected from culture after CMV antigen stimulation. These receptors all come from a human donor in good health (CMV status not recorded). Some clones in this sample may be carry-over from other donors' samples.

The sample holds a few counts of this clonotype. The chain has TRBV19 and TRBJ1-1; D not resolved. CDR3 length: 14 amino acids. V was shortened by 5 bases and J by 0 bases, with 10 bases between the two germline ends. Germline CDR1 reads LNHDA; CDR2 reads SQIVND (reference sequence). CDR3 residues: CASSPDAMNTEAFF. The CDR3, as DNA: TGTGCCAGTAGTCCAGACGCAATGAACACTGAAGCTTTCTTT.

The chain uses TRBV12-5 and TRBJ2-5; 7 positions match TRBD1. Trimming cost V 7 bases and J 0 bases; bases outside gene matches: 8. Germline-derived CDR1 and CDR2 are LGHNT and FRNRAP. This CDR3 region has 15 residues. The CDR3 sequence is CASVPRGGNQETQYF. The CDR3 bases are TGTGCTAGTGTCCCCAGAGGGGGCAACCAAGAGACCCAGTACTTC.

The chain joins TRBV9 to TRBJ1-1; a weak D match, TRBD1 (5 bases). The CDR3 consists of 15 residues. Deletions cut 4 bases from V and 0 bases from J, with 13 bases between. The V gene's germline CDR1 is SGDLS and CDR2 YYNGEE. The CDR3 DNA follows: TGTGCCAGCAGCCCACAGACAGTCATGAACACTGAAGCTTTCTTT. Amino acid sequence: CASSPQTVMNTEAFF. Full variable domain (outside the CDR3, taken from reference TRBV9 and TRBJ1-1): DSGVTQTPKHLITATGQRVTLRCSPRSGDLSVYWYQQSLDQGLQFLIQYYNGEERAKGNILERFSAQQFPDLHSELNLSSLELGDSALYFCASSPQTVMNTEAFFGQGTRLTVV.

This clonotype appeared many times. The chain carries TRBV7-2 and TRBJ2-1; D is uncertain. V was pared by 2 bases and J by 2 bases, with 7 bases between. This CDR3 spans 14 amino acids. Germline loops: CDR1 SGHTA, CDR2 FQGNSA. The CDR3 loop reads CASSLRFTYNEQFF. CDR3 in DNA: TGTGCCAGCAGCTTACGGTTTACCTACAATGAGCAGTTCTTC.

The chain has TRBV20-1 and TRBJ2-7; 9 positions match TRBD1. This CDR3 spans 14 amino acids. Losses at the gene ends were 6 bases for V and 5 bases for J; bases not matched to a gene: 11. In germline, CDR1 is DFQATT, CDR2 SNEGSKA (reference sequence). The CDR3 loop is CSAKVGTGNHEQYF. CDR3 in DNA: TGCAGTGCCAAGGTCGGGACAGGGAACCACGAGCAGTACTTC.

The chain links TRBV7-2 to TRBJ1-5, with D possibly TRBD1 on 6 matching bases. The CDR3 covers 15 residues. V lost 1 base and J lost 2, with 9 bases in between. Germline V gives CDR1 SGHTA, CDR2 FQGNSA. CDR3 in amino acids: CASSLDGGGNQPQHF. For the CDR3, the DNA is TGTGCCAGCAGCTTAGACGGGGGCGGCAATCAGCCCCAGCATTTT. The whole variable domain, filled in from reference TRBV7-2 and TRBJ1-5, reads GAGVSQSPSNKVTEKGKDVELRCDPISGHTALYWYRQSLGQGLEFLIYFQGNSAPDKSGLPSDRFSAERTGGSVSTLTIQRTQQEDSAVYLCASSLDGGGNQPQHFGDGTRLSIL.

This clonotype has only a few counts. The genes are TRBV20-1 and TRBJ2-1; D not resolved. The CDR3 covers 14 residues. V was pared by 4 bases and J by 12 bases, with 22 bases between. The germline V gene has CDR1 DFQATT and CDR2 SNEGSKA (reference sequence). The CDR3 sequence is CSAIQPGPGGGQFF. The CDR3 DNA reads as TGCAGTGCTATTCAACCCGGGCCAGGCGGCGGGCAGTTCTTC.

This clonotype has more than one count but fewer than ten. The chain combines TRBV4-1 with TRBJ1-6; 9 positions match TRBD1. The CDR3 runs to 16 residues. With 3 bases clipped from V and 9 bases from J, the junction kept 9 bases outside the gene matches. CDR1 MGHRA and CDR2 YSYEKL come from the germline V gene. For the CDR3, the DNA is TGCGCCAGCAGCCAGACCGGGACAGGGTTACGTTCACCCCTCCACTTT. As protein: CASSQTGTGLRSPLHF.